This entry lists 7 T cell receptor beta chains sequenced from one sample in a study of CD8+ T cells in alopecia areata. Treatment given: oral pan-JAK inhibitor, 5-10 mg twice daily. Extracted RNA was reverse transcribed into cDNA, the sequencing template. Produced via immunoSEQ multiplex PCR; TCRdb's table is partial and in-frame only. The sample carries around 100,000 clones, 80% to 90% recorded once. The sequences come from CD8+ T cells sorted from blood, collected between weeks 30 and 35, from a patient treated with tofacitinib. Receptor source: a human donor with alopecia areata.

This clone has more than one count but fewer than ten. The V and J genes are TRBV5-5 and TRBJ2-4; 10 bases are shared with TRBD1. The CDR3 spans 14 residues. With V trimmed by 0 bases and J by 7 bases, 1 base remained unmatched. Germline V gives CDR1 SGHKS, CDR2 YYEKEE (reference sequence). CDR3 in DNA: TGTGCCAGCAGCTTGGGACAGGGGGCGAACATTCAGTACTTC. This codes for CASSLGQGANIQYF.

The gene calls are TRBV2 and TRBJ2-7; 11 bases match TRBD2. There are 14 residues in the CDR3. The germline gives CDR1 SNHLY, CDR2 FYNNEI. The junction had 5 bases not matched to a gene; V was cut back by 5 bases and J by 5 bases. The CDR3 spells CASSIAGGLHEQYF. The DNA of the CDR3 is TGTGCCAGCAGTATAGCGGGAGGGCTCCACGAGCAGTACTTC.

This clone was counted only a few times. The same CDR3 arises from other DNA sequences in this sample as well. The V and J genes are TRBV27 and TRBJ2-3; D ambiguous. The germline V gene has CDR1 MNHEY and CDR2 SMNVEV (reference sequence). The CDR3 length is 14 residues. V lost 0 bases to trimming and J lost 1 base, with 5 bases between them. The CDR3 here is CASSLSAGTDTQYF. The CDR3 DNA follows: TGTGCCAGCAGTTTATCGGCGGGCACAGATACGCAGTATTTT.

The chain is built from TRBV4-1 and TRBJ2-7; 10 bases agree with TRBD1. The CDR3 sequence is 17 residues long. The germline gives CDR1 MGHRA, CDR2 YSYEKL. V lost 2 bases to trimming and J lost 4 bases; unmatched junction nucleotides: 11. The CDR3 DNA sequence: TGCGCCAGCAGCCAACCGCTTGGGACAGGGGATGTTTACGAGCAGTACTTC. Protein product: CASSQPLGTGDVYEQYF.

This clone was seen a single time. The chain employs TRBV4-1 and TRBJ2-1; TRBD2 matches 7 bases. The length of the CDR3 is 18 residues. The V gene's germline CDR1 is MGHRA and CDR2 YSYEKL. V lost 1 base and J lost 4; bases outside the gene matches: 13. DNA of the CDR3: TGCGCCAGCAGCCAAGTGGACTCGGGGCTAGCGGATTACAATGAGCAGTTCTTC. Its translation is CASSQVDSGLADYNEQFF.

This chain links TRBV27 with TRBJ2-3; TRBD1 agrees at 9 bases. Trimming removed 6 bases from V and 7 bases from J; junction bases left unmatched: 11. The CDR3 has 15 amino acids. CDR1 is MNHEY and CDR2 is SMNVEV in the germline V gene (reference sequence). The chain's CDR3 is CASRPTGGASYTQYF. In nucleotides, the CDR3 is TGTGCCAGCAGGCCGACAGGGGGTGCGAGTTATACGCAGTATTTT.

In its sample, this clone was seen a few times. V is TRBV11-2 and J is TRBJ1-2; tentatively, D is TRBD1 (5 bases). CDR3 length: 14 residues. Per the germline V gene, CDR1 is SGHAT and CDR2 is FQNNGV. V was clipped by 5 bases and J by 4 bases, with 14 bases between them. In DNA form, the CDR3 reads TGTGCCAGCAGCCCCCCCGGGGCGGTCTATGGCTACACCTTC. Residues: CASSPPGAVYGYTF.